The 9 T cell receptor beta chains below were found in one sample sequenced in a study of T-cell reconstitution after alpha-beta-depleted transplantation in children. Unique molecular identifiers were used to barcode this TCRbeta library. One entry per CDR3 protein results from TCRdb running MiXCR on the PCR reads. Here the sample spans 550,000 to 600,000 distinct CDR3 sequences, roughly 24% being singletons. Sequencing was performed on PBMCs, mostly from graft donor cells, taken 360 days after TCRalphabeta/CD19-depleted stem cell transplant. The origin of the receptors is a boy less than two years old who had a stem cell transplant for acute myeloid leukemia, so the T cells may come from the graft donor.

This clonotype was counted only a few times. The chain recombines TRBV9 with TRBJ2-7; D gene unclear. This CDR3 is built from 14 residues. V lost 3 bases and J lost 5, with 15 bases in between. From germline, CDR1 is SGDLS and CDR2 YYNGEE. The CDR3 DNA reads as TGTGCCAGCAGCGCTTCCGGGCCTGGGAACGAGCAGTACTTC. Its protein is CASSASGPGNEQYF. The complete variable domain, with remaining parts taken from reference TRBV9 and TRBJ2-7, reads DSGVTQTPKHLITATGQRVTLRCSPRSGDLSVYWYQQSLDQGLQFLIQYYNGEERAKGNILERFSAQQFPDLHSELNLSSLELGDSALYFCASSASGPGNEQYFGPGTRLTVT.

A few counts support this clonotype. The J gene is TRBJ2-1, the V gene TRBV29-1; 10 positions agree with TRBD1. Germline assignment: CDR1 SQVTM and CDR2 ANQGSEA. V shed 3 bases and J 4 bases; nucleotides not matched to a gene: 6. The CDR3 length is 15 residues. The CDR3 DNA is TGCAGCGTTGAGATTTCGGGACAGGGGTACAATGAGCAGTTCTTC. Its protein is CSVEISGQGYNEQFF.

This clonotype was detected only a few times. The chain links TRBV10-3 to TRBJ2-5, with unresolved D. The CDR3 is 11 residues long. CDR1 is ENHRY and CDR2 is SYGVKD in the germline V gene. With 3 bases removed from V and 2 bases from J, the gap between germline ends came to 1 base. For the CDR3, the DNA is TGTGCCATCAGTGAACAAGAGACCCAGTACTTC. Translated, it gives CAISEQETQYF.

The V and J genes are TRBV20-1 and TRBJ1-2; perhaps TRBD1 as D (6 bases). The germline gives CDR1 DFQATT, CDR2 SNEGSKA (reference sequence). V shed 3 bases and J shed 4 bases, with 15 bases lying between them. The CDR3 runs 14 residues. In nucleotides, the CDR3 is TGCAGTGCTAGCCGTGGGGAGGGGGTCTATGGCTACACCTTC. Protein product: CSASRGEGVYGYTF.

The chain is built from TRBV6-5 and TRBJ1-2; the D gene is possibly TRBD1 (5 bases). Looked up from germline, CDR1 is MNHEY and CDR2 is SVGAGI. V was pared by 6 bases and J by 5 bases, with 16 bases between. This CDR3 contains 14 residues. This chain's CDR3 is CASSSPWDGYGYTF. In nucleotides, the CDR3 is TGTGCCAGCAGCTCCCCATGGGACGGTTATGGCTACACCTTC.

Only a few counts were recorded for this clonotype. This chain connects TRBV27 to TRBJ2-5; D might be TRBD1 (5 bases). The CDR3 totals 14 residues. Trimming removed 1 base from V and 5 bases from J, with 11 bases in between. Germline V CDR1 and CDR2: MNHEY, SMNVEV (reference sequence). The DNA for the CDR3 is TGTGCCAGCAGTTTATTAGGGGCCGAGGAGACCCAGTACTTC. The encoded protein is CASSLLGAEETQYF.

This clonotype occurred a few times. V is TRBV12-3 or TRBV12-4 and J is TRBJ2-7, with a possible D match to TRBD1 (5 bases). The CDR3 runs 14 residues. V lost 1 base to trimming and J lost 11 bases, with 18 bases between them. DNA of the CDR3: TGTGCCAGCAGTTTAGGGGCAGGGATCGGGTTGGAGTACTTC. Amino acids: CASSLGAGIGLEYF.

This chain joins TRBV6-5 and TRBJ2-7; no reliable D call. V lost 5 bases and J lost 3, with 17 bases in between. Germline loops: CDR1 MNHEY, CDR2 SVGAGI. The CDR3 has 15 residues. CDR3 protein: CASSLRQVGDYEQYF. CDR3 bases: TGTGCCAGCAGTCTACGACAAGTTGGGGACTACGAGCAGTACTTC.

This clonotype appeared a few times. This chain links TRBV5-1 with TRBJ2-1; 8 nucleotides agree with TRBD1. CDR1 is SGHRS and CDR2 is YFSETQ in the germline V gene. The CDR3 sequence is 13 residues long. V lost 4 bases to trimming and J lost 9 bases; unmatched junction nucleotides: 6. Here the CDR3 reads CASSLDRVGEQFF. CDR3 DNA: TGCGCCAGCAGCCTGGACAGGGTGGGTGAGCAGTTCTTC.